Listed here are 13 T cell receptor beta chains from one sample, sequenced in a study of STAT5B mutations in CD4+ large granular lymphocyte leukemia. Measured with immunoSEQ multiplex PCR; TCRdb has only the in-frame clones, and not every one. The table lists some 30,000 clones, around 78% of them singletons. Sequenced sample: CD4+ T cells from blood buffy coats. Receptors originate from a human donor in good health.

V gene TRBV23-1 combines with J gene TRBJ2-7, with D tentatively TRBD1 (7 bases). TRBV23-1 qualifies as an ORF whose function is uncertain. Trimming took off 8 bases at V and 7 bases at J, with 18 bases between the two ends. This CDR3 is 13 amino acids long. In DNA, the CDR3 is TGCGCCAGCGCCTACACTTCAGGGGGGGAGCAGTACTTC. Translation: CASAYTSGGEQYF.

CDR3 in DNA: TGTGCCAGCAGTTACTCATGGGACAGGGGGGGCTACACCTTC. This encodes CASSYSWDRGGYTF. The V and J genes are TRBV6-5 and TRBJ1-2; 11 bases are shared with TRBD1. This CDR3 has 14 amino acids. The J segment lost 8 bases and the V segment lost 0 bases, leaving 2 bases of the junction unmatched. The V gene's germline CDR1 is MNHEY and CDR2 SVGAGI.

The genes are TRBV19 and TRBJ2-3, with D unclear. The V end lost 6 bases, the J end lost 4 bases, and 11 bases lay between the germline ends. Germline V CDR1 and CDR2: LNHDA, SQIVND (reference sequence). The length of the CDR3 is 13 residues. This CDR3 is CASSQGSADTQYF. In nucleotides, the CDR3 is TGTGCCAGTAGCCAAGGCAGCGCAGATACGCAGTATTTT. Drawing the rest from reference TRBV19 and TRBJ2-3, the complete variable domain is DGGITQSPKYLFRKEGQNVTLSCEQNLNHDAMYWYRQDPGQGLRLIYYSQIVNDFQKGDIAEGYSVSREKKESFPLTVTSAQKNPTAFYLCASSQGSADTQYFGPGTRLTVL.

The chain recombines TRBV11-1 with TRBJ1-1, with 7 nucleotides matching TRBD1. The V gene end was trimmed by 7 bases and the J gene end by 6 bases; junction bases not matched to a gene: 14. Germline CDR1 and CDR2: SGHAT and FQDESV (reference sequence). The CDR3 spans 15 residues. CDR3 protein: CASTELGQGVSEAFF. CDR3 nucleotides: TGTGCCAGCACGGAGCTAGGGCAGGGGGTCTCTGAAGCTTTCTTT.

V gene TRBV11-1 combines with J gene TRBJ2-3; D gene ambiguous. Germline V gene sequence: CDR1 SGHAT, CDR2 FQDESV (reference sequence). Deletions cut 1 base from V and 3 bases from J, with 11 bases between. The CDR3 is 15 residues long. The CDR3 DNA reads as TGTGCCAGCAGCTTAGTTCTGGGGAAGACAGATACGCAGTATTTT. Its translation: CASSLVLGKTDTQYF. Combining the CDR3 with reference TRBV11-1 and TRBJ2-3 gives the whole variable domain EAEVAQSPRYKITEKSQAVAFWCDPISGHATLYWYRQILGQGPELLVQFQDESVVDDSQLPKDRFSAERLKGVDSTLKIQPAELGDSAMYLCASSLVLGKTDTQYFGPGTRLTVL.

This chain connects TRBV19 to TRBJ2-1; no clear D. The germline V gene has CDR1 LNHDA and CDR2 SQIVND (reference sequence). V gave up 5 bases and J gave up 15 bases, with 11 bases separating them. CDR3 length: 10 amino acids. CDR3 DNA: TGTGCCAGTAGTCGACACCGACGGTTCTTC. It codes for CASSRHRRFF.

This clone appeared a few times. The rearrangement links TRBV2 to TRBJ1-2; D call uncertain. CDR3 length: 14 amino acids. Germline V gene sequence: CDR1 SNHLY, CDR2 FYNNEI. V was clipped by 2 bases and J by 4 bases, with 11 bases between them. The CDR3 DNA follows: TGTGCCAGCAGTGAATCCAACGGCCCCTATGGCTACACCTTC. Protein product: CASSESNGPYGYTF.

This clone was counted a single time. The chain carries TRBV6-4 and TRBJ2-3; D might be TRBD2 (5 bases). The V gene lost 3 bases and the J gene lost 3 bases, with 10 bases spanning the gap. This CDR3 contains 14 residues. Germline CDR1 reads MRHNA; CDR2 reads SNTAGT. CDR3 DNA sequence: TGTGCCAGCAGTGAACGGGGAGAAACAGATACGCAGTATTTT. Protein sequence: CASSERGETDTQYF.

CDR3 DNA sequence: TGCAGTGCTAGGCAGGGGGCTACCATATATTTT. Its translation: CSARQGATIYF. V usage is TRBV20-1 and J usage is TRBJ1-3; 8 bases agree with TRBD1. Looked up from germline, CDR1 is DFQATT and CDR2 is SNEGSKA (reference sequence). With V trimmed by 3 bases and J by 10 bases, 2 bases remained unmatched. The CDR3 contains 11 residues.

The chain recombines TRBV19 with TRBJ2-5; TRBD1 is a possible D gene (5 bases). The germline V gene has CDR1 LNHDA and CDR2 SQIVND (reference sequence). Trimming cost V 1 base and J 1 base, with 7 bases left between them. CDR3 length equals 14 residues. This CDR3 reads CASSIGGSQETQYF. CDR3 DNA sequence: TGTGCCAGTAGTATAGGGGGCAGCCAAGAGACCCAGTACTTC.

The chain is built from TRBV7-8 and TRBJ2-7; D may be TRBD2 (6 bases). The V end lost 5 bases, the J end lost 3 bases, and 11 bases lay between the germline ends. The CDR3 totals 13 residues. From germline, CDR1 is SGHVS and CDR2 FQNEAQ. The CDR3 protein is CASSHGEDYEQYF. The CDR3 DNA reads TGTGCCAGCAGCCACGGGGAGGACTACGAGCAGTACTTC. Looking up the rest from reference TRBV7-8 and TRBJ2-7 gives the full variable domain: GAGVSQSPRYKVAKRGQDVALRCDPISGHVSLFWYQQALGQGPEFLTYFQNEAQLDKSGLPSDRFFAERPEGSVSTLKIQRTQQEDSAVYLCASSHGEDYEQYFGPGTRLTVT.

The rearrangement joins TRBV25-1 to TRBJ1-3; a weak D match, TRBD1 (6 bases). The V gene lost 10 bases and the J gene lost 6 bases, with 13 bases spanning the gap. Germline V gives CDR1 MGHDK, CDR2 SYGVNS. This CDR3 has 12 amino acids. CDR3 in amino acids: CATQGNENTIYF. CDR3 sequence (DNA): TGTGCCACCCAGGGGAACGAAAACACCATATATTTT.

V is TRBV6-5 and J is TRBJ1-4; D unclear. Deletions cut 2 bases from V and 3 bases from J, with 10 bases between. The CDR3 spans 15 residues. Germline CDR1 and CDR2: MNHEY and SVGAGI. Here the CDR3 DNA reads TGTGCCAGCAGTTACGGGGATGGGGCTAATGAAAAACTGTTTTTT. This translates into CASSYGDGANEKLFF.